A selection of T cell receptor beta chains follows, all from one sample in a study of shared clonotypes between healthy human individuals. Clones were read by immunoSEQ multiplex PCR, and TCRdb kept only the in-frame ones, dropping some. Of some 2,000,000 clones in the sample, about 95% were seen once. The sample was naive CD8+ T cells sorted from blood. Receptors originate from a man aged 18 to 29 in good health. Both conserved end residues are part of each CDR3. Each record gives: clone size, D gene, J gene, V gene, CDR3 DNA, CDR3 protein. The D gene is left open where the match is weak. The size entry is marked missing in some rows and otherwise reads once, few, many or a size class.

clone_size: NA
d_call: TRBD1
j_call: TRBJ1-2
v_call: TRBV7-9
cdr3_nt: TGTGCCAGCTACGGTGGACAGGGTAACTATGGCTACACCTTC
cdr3_aa: CASYGGQGNYGYTF

clone_size: NA
d_call: TRBD1
j_call: TRBJ2-2
v_call: TRBV7-9
cdr3_nt: TGTGCCAGCAGCGACCCGGGACAGGGAGATCCCGGGGAGCTGTTTTTT
cdr3_aa: CASSDPGQGDPGELFF

clone_size: NA
d_call: NA
j_call: TRBJ2-7
v_call: TRBV2
cdr3_nt: TGTGCCAGCAGTGAATCCGCGGCCCCGGCCTACGAGCAGTACTTC
cdr3_aa: CASSESAAPAYEQYF

clone_size: NA
d_call: NA
j_call: TRBJ2-6
v_call: TRBV27
cdr3_nt: TGTGCCAGCAGTTTGGGGGTTGGGGCCAACGTCCTGACTTTC
cdr3_aa: CASSLGVGANVLTF

clone_size: once
d_call: TRBD1
j_call: TRBJ1-5
v_call: TRBV28
cdr3_nt: TGTGCCAGCAGTTTCTGGACAGGGAACAATCAGCCCCAGCATTTT
cdr3_aa: CASSFWTGNNQPQHF

clone_size: NA
d_call: NA
j_call: TRBJ2-5
v_call: TRBV4-1
cdr3_nt: TGCGCCAGCAGCCCCACGATGGGCTCTGGAGAGACCCAGTACTTC
cdr3_aa: CASSPTMGSGETQYF

clone_size: NA
d_call: TRBD2
j_call: TRBJ2-1
v_call: TRBV7-6
cdr3_nt: TGTGCCAGCAGCTTACTAGCGGGTAAACAGAGCTCCTACAATGAGCAGTTCTTC
cdr3_aa: CASSLLAGKQSSYNEQFF

clone_size: few
d_call: NA
j_call: TRBJ1-1
v_call: TRBV2
cdr3_nt: TGTGCCAGCAGTGAAGCATTGCCGGCGGGGGCTTTCTTT
cdr3_aa: CASSEALPAGAFF

clone_size: NA
d_call: NA
j_call: TRBJ2-7
v_call: TRBV6-5
cdr3_nt: TGTGCCAGCAGCGCTACTACACCCTACGAGCAGTACTTC
cdr3_aa: CASSATTPYEQYF

clone_size: NA
d_call: TRBD1
j_call: TRBJ1-3
v_call: TRBV6-5
cdr3_nt: TGTGCCAGCAGTCAGGGGGCAAGTGGAAACACCATATATTTT
cdr3_aa: CASSQGASGNTIYF

clone_size: many
d_call: NA
j_call: TRBJ2-7
v_call: TRBV6-6
cdr3_nt: TGTGCCAGCAGCCCCAGGGTGATGGTGTCCTACGAGCAGTACTTC
cdr3_aa: CASSPRVMVSYEQYF

clone_size: NA
d_call: NA
j_call: TRBJ2-7
v_call: TRBV5-4
cdr3_nt: TGTGCCAGCAGCCTCAGAGGGGACCCTTACGAGCAGTACTTC
cdr3_aa: CASSLRGDPYEQYF

clone_size: NA
d_call: NA
j_call: TRBJ2-1
v_call: TRBV10-3
cdr3_nt: TGTGCCATCAGTGATAATCTAGCGCTAAGCTCCTACAATGAGCAGTTCTTC
cdr3_aa: CAISDNLALSSYNEQFF

clone_size: NA
d_call: NA
j_call: TRBJ1-2
v_call: TRBV4-1
cdr3_nt: TGCGCCAGCAGCCAAGTGATGGCGGATGGCTACACCTTC
cdr3_aa: CASSQVMADGYTF

clone_size: NA
d_call: TRBD2
j_call: TRBJ2-3
v_call: TRBV5-1
cdr3_nt: TGCGCCAGCAGCCCGGGACTAGCGGGAATAACAGATACGCAGTATTTT
cdr3_aa: CASSPGLAGITDTQYF

clone_size: NA
d_call: NA
j_call: TRBJ2-7
v_call: TRBV5-1
cdr3_nt: TGCGCCAGCAGTGACGCCTACGAGCAGTACTTC
cdr3_aa: CASSDAYEQYF

clone_size: few
d_call: TRBD1
j_call: TRBJ1-2
v_call: TRBV30
cdr3_nt: TGTGCCTGGGGAACCATGACCGGGACAGACGCATGGGGCTACACCTTC
cdr3_aa: CAWGTMTGTDAWGYTF

clone_size: NA
d_call: NA
j_call: TRBJ2-3
v_call: TRBV27
cdr3_nt: TGTGCCAGCAGTCCCTGGTCGGGGGCCGATACGCAGTATTTT
cdr3_aa: CASSPWSGADTQYF

clone_size: NA
d_call: NA
j_call: TRBJ1-1
v_call: TRBV6-5
cdr3_nt: TGTGCCAGCAGTTACAGGGGGATGAACACTGAAGCTTTCTTT
cdr3_aa: CASSYRGMNTEAFF

clone_size: NA
d_call: TRBD2
j_call: TRBJ2-7
v_call: TRBV4-3
cdr3_nt: TGCGCCAGCAGCCAGGTTTTCGAGCGGGAATTATACTACGAGCAGTACTTC
cdr3_aa: CASSQVFERELYYEQYF

clone_size: NA
d_call: NA
j_call: TRBJ2-5
v_call: TRBV7-8
cdr3_nt: TGTGCCAGCAGCCCGACCCAACTAGCTAGGAGGGGGTCCCAGTACTTC
cdr3_aa: CASSPTQLARRGSQYF

clone_size: NA
d_call: TRBD1
j_call: TRBJ2-7
v_call: TRBV5-6
cdr3_nt: TGTGCCAGCAGGGGGGACAGTCCCTACGAGCAGTACTTC
cdr3_aa: CASRGDSPYEQYF

clone_size: NA
d_call: NA
j_call: TRBJ2-7
v_call: TRBV6-5
cdr3_nt: TGTGCCAGCAGTCCGACGGGGTTTTACGAGCAGTACTTC
cdr3_aa: CASSPTGFYEQYF

clone_size: NA
d_call: NA
j_call: TRBJ2-1
v_call: TRBV6-8
cdr3_nt: TGTGCCAGCAGTTACCCCCTGGATCGATCCTCCCATCAAGACTACAATGAGCAGTTCTTC
cdr3_aa: CASSYPLDRSSHQDYNEQFF

clone_size: NA
d_call: TRBD1
j_call: TRBJ1-2
v_call: TRBV5-4
cdr3_nt: TGTGCCAGCAGCTACGGGACAGGGGATAACTATGGCTACACCTTC
cdr3_aa: CASSYGTGDNYGYTF

clone_size: NA
d_call: TRBD1
j_call: TRBJ2-7
v_call: TRBV4-3
cdr3_nt: TGCGCCAGCAGCCAAGATCGACCCGGGACAGGGGTCTACGAGCAGTACTTC
cdr3_aa: CASSQDRPGTGVYEQYF

clone_size: NA
d_call: NA
j_call: TRBJ2-2
v_call: TRBV9
cdr3_nt: TGTGCCGCGACGGACAGAAACACCGGGGAGCTGTTTTTT
cdr3_aa: CAATDRNTGELFF

clone_size: NA
d_call: NA
j_call: TRBJ1-4
v_call: TRBV9
cdr3_nt: TGTGCCAGCAGCGTAGCTGGGACCGGTAATGAAAAACTGTTTTTT
cdr3_aa: CASSVAGTGNEKLFF

clone_size: NA
d_call: NA
j_call: TRBJ2-7
v_call: TRBV28
cdr3_nt: TGTGCCAGCACCTCCCCGGGGACGGTCTCCTACGAGCAGTACTTC
cdr3_aa: CASTSPGTVSYEQYF

clone_size: NA
d_call: TRBD2
j_call: TRBJ2-3
v_call: TRBV6-1
cdr3_nt: TGTGCCAGCAGTGGACTTGAGCGGGGCCTTACCGGAGATACGCAGTATTTT
cdr3_aa: CASSGLERGLTGDTQYF

clone_size: NA
d_call: TRBD1
j_call: TRBJ1-4
v_call: TRBV10-3
cdr3_nt: TGTGCCATCAGTGACCCCGGACAGGGGGCGGGTGGTAATGAAAAACTGTTTTTT
cdr3_aa: CAISDPGQGAGGNEKLFF